These T cell receptor beta chains were read from a single sample in a study of PD-L1 blockade in urothelial cancer. Repertoires were generated with immunoSEQ multiplex PCR, while TCRdb's copy carries only in-frame clones and drops some. The table lists 72,000 or so clones, about 88% of them singletons. The source was PBMCs, collected around atezolizumab (anti-PD-L1) treatment. These receptors all come from a man aged 60 to 69 with urothelial cancer. CDR3s include the opening cysteine and the closing phenylalanine or tryptophan. Fields, in order: CDR3 protein, CDR3 DNA, V gene, J gene, clone size, D gene. D genes are given only for firm matches. Size is stated for part of the rows, as once, few or many counts, or as a class when the clone is expanded.

CDR3: CASSDPGGQSWEQYF; DNA: TGCGCCAGCAGCGATCCGGGGGGGCAGTCCTGGGAGCAGTACTTC; V: TRBV5-1; J: TRBJ2-7; size: NA; D: TRBD2
CDR3: CASSVAGRGYNEQFF; DNA: TGTGCCAGCAGCGTAGCTGGCCGGGGGTACAATGAGCAGTTCTTC; V: TRBV9; J: TRBJ2-1; size: NA; D: NA
CDR3: CASKNTNLNTEAFF; DNA: TGTGCCAGCAAAAATACGAACTTGAACACTGAAGCTTTCTTT; V: TRBV6-6; J: TRBJ1-1; size: once; D: NA
CDR3: CAISGTGAGYTQYF; DNA: TGTGCCATCAGCGGGACAGGAGCGGGATATACGCAGTATTTT; V: TRBV10-3; J: TRBJ2-3; size: NA; D: NA
CDR3: CASSDLVGGNEQFF; DNA: TGCGCCAGCAGTGACTTAGTAGGCGGGAATGAGCAGTTCTTC; V: TRBV10-2; J: TRBJ2-1; size: NA; D: NA
CDR3: CASSPRASAYEQYF; DNA: TGTGCCAGCAGCCCCCGCGCTAGCGCGTACGAGCAGTACTTC; V: TRBV7-6; J: TRBJ2-7; size: NA; D: NA
CDR3: CASSLVAGLNEKLFF; DNA: TGCGCCAGCAGCTTGGTAGCGGGACTCAATGAAAAACTGTTTTTT; V: TRBV5-1; J: TRBJ1-4; size: NA; D: NA
CDR3: CASSDSVRELVQETQYF; DNA: TGTGCCAGCAGTGACTCTGTGAGGGAACTTGTCCAAGAGACCCAGTACTTC; V: TRBV6-4; J: TRBJ2-5; size: NA; D: NA
CDR3: CASNRGTYEQYF; DNA: TGTGCCAGCAACAGGGGTACCTACGAGCAGTACTTC; V: TRBV28; J: TRBJ2-7; size: few; D: TRBD1
CDR3: CASSPGQGLYGYTF; DNA: TGCGCCAGCAGCCCAGGACAGGGCCTCTATGGCTACACCTTC; V: TRBV5-1; J: TRBJ1-2; size: NA; D: TRBD1
CDR3: CASSGDRDQPQHF; DNA: TGTGCCAGTAGTGGGGACAGGGATCAGCCCCAGCATTTT; V: TRBV19; J: TRBJ1-5; size: NA; D: TRBD1
CDR3: CASREAPTEAFF; DNA: TGTGCCAGCAGAGAAGCACCCACTGAAGCTTTCTTT; V: TRBV28; J: TRBJ1-1; size: NA; D: NA
CDR3: CASSLVSGKTNYEQYF; DNA: TGCGCCAGCAGCTTGGTTAGCGGGAAAACGAATTACGAGCAGTACTTC; V: TRBV5-1; J: TRBJ2-7; size: NA; D: TRBD2
CDR3: CASSLGRANTEAFF; DNA: TGTGCCAGCAGCTTAGGCAGGGCGAACACTGAAGCTTTCTTT; V: TRBV11-3; J: TRBJ1-1; size: NA; D: NA
CDR3: CASKIDTYNQPQHF; DNA: TGTGCCAGCAAAATCGACACATACAATCAGCCCCAGCATTTT; V: TRBV6-6; J: TRBJ1-5; size: NA; D: NA
CDR3: CASSYSGSTGGNEQYF; DNA: TGTGCCAGCAGTTACTCTGGTTCGACAGGGGGCAACGAGCAGTACTTC; V: TRBV6-5; J: TRBJ2-7; size: NA; D: TRBD1
CDR3: CASSIQSTGLDIQYF; DNA: TGTGCCAGTAGTATCCAGTCGACAGGTTTGGACATTCAGTACTTC; V: TRBV19; J: TRBJ2-4; size: NA; D: NA
CDR3: CASSSGTAYQPQHF; DNA: TGTGCCAGCAGCTCTGGGACTGCTTATCAGCCCCAGCATTTT; V: TRBV7-9; J: TRBJ1-5; size: NA; D: NA
CDR3: CAWADRRYGYTF; DNA: TGTGCCTGGGCTGACAGGCGGTATGGCTACACCTTC; V: TRBV30; J: TRBJ1-2; size: NA; D: NA
CDR3: CASSNLPIPRDEAFF; DNA: TGTGCCAGCAGCAACCTCCCCATACCCCGGGATGAAGCTTTCTTT; V: TRBV21-1; J: TRBJ1-1; size: once; D: NA
CDR3: CAIDRGRVQYF; DNA: TGTGCCATCGACAGGGGGCGCGTGCAGTACTTC; V: TRBV2; J: TRBJ2-7; size: NA; D: TRBD1
CDR3: CASRRDYGYTF; DNA: TGCGCCAGCAGACGGGACTATGGCTACACCTTC; V: TRBV5-1; J: TRBJ1-2; size: NA; D: NA
CDR3: CASIRLAGGMDEQFF; DNA: TGTGCCAGCATTCGACTAGCGGGAGGGATGGATGAGCAGTTCTTC; V: TRBV27; J: TRBJ2-1; size: NA; D: TRBD2